The clone carrying this TCR beta chain was picked up one time. The sample is drawn from a study of OX40 agonist ivuxolimab in advanced cancers. Across the study: Ivuxolimab, an antibody that agonizes OX40 (CD134), was administered to the patients. The diagnoses of dose-escalation patients were hepatocellular carcinoma, melanoma, renal cell or head and neck cancer. Checkpoint inhibitors had been given previously to about 38% of patients. In this trial design, patients received ivuxolimab intravenously at 0.01 to 10 mg/kg every 2 weeks.

CDR3 length: 12 amino acids. Deletions cut 0 bases from V and 7 bases from J, with 4 bases between. The method was immunoSEQ multiplex PCR; TCRdb's version includes in-frame clones alone and lacks a portion of them. The sample consists of approximately 49,000 clones, around 80% of them appearing once. This sequence was found in an adult with an advanced solid tumor such as melanoma, head and neck, liver or kidney cancer. The sequences come from CD4+ or CD8+ T cells sorted from blood, collected in a trial of the OX40 agonist ivuxolimab. The chain combines TRBV5-3 with TRBJ1-4; the D is unclear. TRBV5-3 is an open reading frame, and its role is uncertain. The CDR3 DNA reads TGTGCCAGAAGCTTGGTTCGTGAAAAACTGTTTTTT. It is translated as CARSLVREKLFF.